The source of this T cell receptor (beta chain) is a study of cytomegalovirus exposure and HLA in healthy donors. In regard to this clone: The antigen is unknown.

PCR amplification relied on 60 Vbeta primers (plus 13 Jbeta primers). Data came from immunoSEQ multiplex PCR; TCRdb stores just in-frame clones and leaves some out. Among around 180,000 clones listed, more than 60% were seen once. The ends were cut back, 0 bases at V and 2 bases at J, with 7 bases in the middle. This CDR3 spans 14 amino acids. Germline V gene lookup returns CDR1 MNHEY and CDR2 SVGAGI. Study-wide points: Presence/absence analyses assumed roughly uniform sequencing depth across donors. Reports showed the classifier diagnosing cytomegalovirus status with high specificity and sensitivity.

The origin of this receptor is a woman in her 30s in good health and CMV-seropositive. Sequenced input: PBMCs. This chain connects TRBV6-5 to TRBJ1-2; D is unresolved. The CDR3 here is CASSYSGVNYGYTF. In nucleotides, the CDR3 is TGTGCCAGCAGTTACTCGGGCGTGAACTATGGCTACACCTTC.